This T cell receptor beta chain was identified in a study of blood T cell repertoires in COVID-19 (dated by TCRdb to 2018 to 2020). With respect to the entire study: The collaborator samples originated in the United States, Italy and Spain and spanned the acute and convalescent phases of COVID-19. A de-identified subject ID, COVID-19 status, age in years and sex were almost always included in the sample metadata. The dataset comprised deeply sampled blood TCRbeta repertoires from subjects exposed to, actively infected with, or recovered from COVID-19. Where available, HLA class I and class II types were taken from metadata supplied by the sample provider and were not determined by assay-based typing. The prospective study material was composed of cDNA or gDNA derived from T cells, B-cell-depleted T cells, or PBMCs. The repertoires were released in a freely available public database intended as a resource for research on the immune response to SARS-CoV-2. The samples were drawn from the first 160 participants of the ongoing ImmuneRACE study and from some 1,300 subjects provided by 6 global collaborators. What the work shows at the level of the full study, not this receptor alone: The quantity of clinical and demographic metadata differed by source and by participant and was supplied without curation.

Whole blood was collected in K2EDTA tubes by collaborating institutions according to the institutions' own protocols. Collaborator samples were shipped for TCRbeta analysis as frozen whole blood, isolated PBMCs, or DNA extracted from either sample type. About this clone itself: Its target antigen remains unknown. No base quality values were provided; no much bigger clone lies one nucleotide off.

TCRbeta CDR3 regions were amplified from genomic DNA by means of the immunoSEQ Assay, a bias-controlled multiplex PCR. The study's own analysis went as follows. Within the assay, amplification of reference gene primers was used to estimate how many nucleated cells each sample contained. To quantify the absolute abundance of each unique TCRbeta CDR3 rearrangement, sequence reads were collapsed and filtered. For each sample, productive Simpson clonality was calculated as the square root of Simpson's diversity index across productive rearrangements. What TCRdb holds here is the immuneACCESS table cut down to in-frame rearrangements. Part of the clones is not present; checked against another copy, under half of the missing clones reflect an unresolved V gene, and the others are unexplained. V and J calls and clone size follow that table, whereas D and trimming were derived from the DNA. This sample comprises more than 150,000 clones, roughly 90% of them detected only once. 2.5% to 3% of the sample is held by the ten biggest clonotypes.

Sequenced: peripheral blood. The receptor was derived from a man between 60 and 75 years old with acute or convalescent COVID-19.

The bases read TGCAGCGCGGGGATTTACGGTGAAAAACTGTTTTTT. This encodes CSAGIYGEKLFF. Recombination joined TRBV29-1 with TRBJ1-4; no confident D gene assignment can be made. CDR1 and CDR2 were assigned from the germline V gene as SQVTM and ANQGSEA. Trimming removed 7 bases from V and 7 bases from J, leaving 13 bases between the germline ends. Its CDR3 holds 12 amino acids, cysteine through phenylalanine. The CDR3 DNA has 36 bases and is translated from base 1.